This section outlines one T cell receptor beta chain sequence together with its context. The same CDR3 also results from other DNA sequences found in this sample. This entry is derived from a study of STAT5B mutations in CD4+ large granular lymphocyte leukemia. Turning to the study itself: Healthy donors showed HLA-associated enrichment of the CDR3 'QG' motif.

Profiled with immunoSEQ multiplex PCR; TCRdb holds only in-frame clones, not every one. The sample has approximately 40,000 clones; roughly 83% are singletons. Sequencing was carried out using CD4+ T cells from blood buffy coats. This receptor was identified in a human donor in good health.

CDR3 bases: TGCGCCAGCAGCCCTGGACAAGATTATGGCTACACCTTC. This gives the protein CASSPGQDYGYTF. The gene calls are TRBV5-1 and TRBJ1-2; possibly TRBD1 for D (5 bases). Germline CDR1 is SGHRS and CDR2 is YFSETQ. The CDR3 sequence is 13 residues long. V lost 4 bases, J lost 5 bases, and 12 bases lay in between. Together with reference TRBV5-1 and TRBJ1-2, the CDR3 gives the full variable domain: KAGVTQTPRYLIKTRGQQVTLSCSPISGHRSVSWYQQTPGQGLQFLFEYFSETQRNKGNFPGRFSGRQFSNSRSEMNVSTLELGDSALYLCASSPGQDYGYTFGSGTRLTVV.